The 18 T cell receptor beta chains below all came from one sample that was sequenced in a study of blood T cell repertoires in COVID-19 (dated by TCRdb to the early 2020s). Libraries were made using the immunoSEQ multiplex PCR assay. TCRdb took this table from immuneACCESS and kept in-frame rearrangements with V and J called. Such tables lack part of the clones; where checked against another copy, unresolved V genes explain under half of the gap, and the rest is unexplained. In this sample the table shows around 50,000 clones, 80% to 90% of which occur a single time. Of the sample, about 2% falls within the top ten clones. Sequenced: peripheral blood. The receptors derive from a human donor in a cohort sampled during active COVID-19.

V is TRBV5-1 and J is TRBJ2-3; 7 bases align to TRBD1. The CDR3 extends over 15 amino acids. V was clipped by 4 bases and J by 1 base; unmatched bases: 6. The germline gives CDR1 SGHRS, CDR2 YFSETQ. The CDR3 region has the DNA TGCGCCAGCAGCCTGCGACAGGGAGGCACAGATACGCAGTATTTT. Translating gives CASSLRQGGTDTQYF. The full variable domain, in which reference TRBV5-1 and TRBJ2-3 provide the parts outside the CDR3, is KAGVTQTPRYLIKTRGQQVTLSCSPISGHRSVSWYQQTPGQGLQFLFEYFSETQRNKGNFPGRFSGRQFSNSRSEMNVSTLELGDSALYLCASSLRQGGTDTQYFGPGTRLTVL.

The chain combines TRBV20-1 with TRBJ2-3; 8 bases map to TRBD2. Germline CDR1 is DFQATT and CDR2 is SNEGSKA (reference sequence). This CDR3 comprises 16 residues. The V gene end was trimmed by 3 bases and the J gene end by 4 bases; junction bases not matched to a gene: 12. The CDR3 sequence: CSASSSGGPRSDTQYF. Written as DNA, the CDR3 is TGCAGTGCTAGTTCTTCGGGGGGGCCTCGATCAGATACGCAGTATTTT.

V and J are TRBV5-1 and TRBJ2-7, with 8 bases fitting TRBD2. CDR1 is SGHRS and CDR2 is YFSETQ in the germline V gene. This CDR3 has 13 residues. J lost 4 bases, V lost 1 base, and 1 base had no gene match. DNA of the CDR3: TGCGCCAGCAGCTTGAAGCGGGAGTACGAGCAGTACTTC. It specifies CASSLKREYEQYF.

This rearrangement joins TRBV5-4 to TRBJ2-5, with a weak D call TRBD1 (6 bases). This CDR3 spans 15 amino acids. The ends were cut back, 2 bases at V and 5 bases at J, with 16 bases in the middle. Germline V CDR1 and CDR2: SGHNT, YYREEE (reference sequence). CDR3 sequence reads: CASSFPQGERETQYF. The CDR3, as DNA: TGTGCCAGCAGCTTCCCACAGGGAGAGAGGGAGACCCAGTACTTC. The full variable domain, rest sourced from reference TRBV5-4 and TRBJ2-5, is ETGVTQSPTHLIKTRGQQVTLRCSSQSGHNTVSWYQQALGQGPQFIFQYYREEENGRGNFPPRFSGLQFPNYSSELNVNALELDDSALYLCASSFPQGERETQYFGPGTRLLVL.

The chain recombines TRBV5-5 with TRBJ2-7; D is undetermined. CDR3 length: 12 residues. V lost 4 bases and J lost 2, with 7 bases in between. Germline lookup yields CDR1 SGHKS and CDR2 YYEKEE (reference sequence). The CDR3 is CASSIAAYEQYF. The CDR3, as DNA: TGTGCCAGCAGCATCGCGGCCTACGAGCAGTACTTC.

The DNA for the CDR3 is TGTGCCAGCAGTTACTCGACCACAGGGGGGACCTCTGGGGCCAACGTCCTGACTTTC. It specifies CASSYSTTGGTSGANVLTF. The chain employs TRBV6-2 or TRBV6-3 and TRBJ2-6; 8 bases line up with TRBD1. This CDR3 comprises 19 residues. CDR1 is MNHEY, CDR2 SVGEGT, per germline. The J segment lost 0 bases and the V segment lost 0 bases, leaving 7 bases of the junction unmatched.

The J gene is TRBJ2-5, the V gene TRBV24-1; 7 bases agree with TRBD1. The CDR3 sequence is 13 residues long. From germline, CDR1 is KGHDR and CDR2 SFDVKD. The junction had 4 bases not matched to a gene; V was cut back by 5 bases and J by 5 bases. The DNA for the CDR3 is TGTGCCACCAGTGGACAGGGTTGGGAGACCCAGTACTTC. Its translation: CATSGQGWETQYF.

The gene calls are TRBV28 and TRBJ2-2; D uncertain. V was cut by 5 bases and J by 2 bases, with 9 bases left in between. In germline, CDR1 is MDHEN, CDR2 SYDVKM. The CDR3 has 14 amino acids. CDR3 DNA sequence: TGTGCCAGCAGTGAGGAGAGTAACACCGGGGAGCTGTTTTTT. This gives the protein CASSEESNTGELFF.

This clone was picked up a small number of times. CDR3 protein: CASSVGGGYEGEKLFF. The CDR3, as DNA: TGTGCCAGCAGCGTAGGCGGGGGATATGAAGGTGAAAAACTGTTTTTT. The chain uses TRBV9 and TRBJ1-4, with D tentatively TRBD1 (5 bases). Per germline, CDR1 SGDLS and CDR2 YYNGEE. This CDR3 is 16 amino acids long. The V end lost 0 bases, the J end lost 7 bases, and 16 bases lay between the germline ends.

The chain employs TRBV11-3 and TRBJ2-5; TRBD2 aligns across 11 bases. The CDR3 extends over 15 amino acids. V lost 3 bases, J lost 3 bases, and 3 bases stayed unmatched. Germline V gene data show CDR1 as SGHNT and CDR2 as YENEEA. CDR3 protein: CASSLGTSGEETQYF. The CDR3 DNA reads as TGTGCCAGCAGCTTGGGGACTAGCGGAGAAGAGACCCAGTACTTC.

The chain is built from TRBV18 and TRBJ2-5, with 9 bases matching TRBD2. CDR3 length: 15 amino acids. Looked up from germline, CDR1 is KGHSH and CDR2 is LQKENI. The V gene end was trimmed by 3 bases and the J gene end by 2 bases; junction bases not matched to a gene: 4. In DNA form, the CDR3 reads TGTGCCAGCTCACCGATAGCGGGAGTACAAGAGACCCAGTACTTC. Its translation: CASSPIAGVQETQYF.

This clone showed up just a few times. The chain links TRBV5-4 to TRBJ1-4, with D perhaps TRBD1 (5 bases). The V end was cut by 2 bases, the J end by 5 bases, with 16 bases between. The CDR3 is made up of 16 amino acids. Germline assignment: CDR1 SGHNT and CDR2 YYREEE (reference sequence). The CDR3 coding sequence is TGTGCCAGCAGCTTCGGCCGTGCAGGGATGAATGAAAAACTGTTTTTT. This translates into CASSFGRAGMNEKLFF. The full variable domain, its missing parts supplied by reference TRBV5-4 and TRBJ1-4, is ETGVTQSPTHLIKTRGQQVTLRCSSQSGHNTVSWYQQALGQGPQFIFQYYREEENGRGNFPPRFSGLQFPNYSSELNVNALELDDSALYLCASSFGRAGMNEKLFFGSGTQLSVL.

The sample holds one count of this clone. The chain employs TRBV7-2 and TRBJ2-3; D remains ambiguous. The germline V gene has CDR1 SGHTA and CDR2 FQGNSA. V was clipped by 5 bases and J by 0 bases, with 9 bases between them. The CDR3 is made up of 14 amino acids. CDR3: CASSGHLSTDTQYF. In DNA, the CDR3 is TGTGCCAGCAGCGGTCACTTGAGCACAGATACGCAGTATTTT.

The rearrangement joins TRBV5-6 to TRBJ2-3; 8 positions match TRBD2. The germline CDR1 and CDR2 sequences are SGHDT and YYEEEE. V shed 5 bases, J shed 2 bases, and the junction held 7 bases outside the gene matches. The CDR3 has 15 residues. Here the CDR3 reads CASSSGGATTDTQYF. Written as DNA, the CDR3 is TGTGCCAGCAGTTCCGGGGGGGCCACCACAGATACGCAGTATTTT.

The CDR3 region has the DNA TGCGCCAGCAGCCAAGAGGGGACTAGCTTTCCGGATGAGCAGTTCTTC. This gives the protein CASSQEGTSFPDEQFF. The chain recombines TRBV4-1 with TRBJ2-1; 9 bases line up with TRBD2. Trimming removed 0 bases from V and 8 bases from J; junction bases left unmatched: 8. The CDR3 has 16 residues. Germline CDR1 and CDR2: MGHRA and YSYEKL.

The sample holds one count of this clone. V and J are TRBV19 and TRBJ2-3; 7 bases match TRBD1. The junction had 3 bases not matched to a gene; V was cut back by 3 bases and J by 0 bases. The CDR3 sequence is 15 residues long. Germline values: CDR1 LNHDA, CDR2 SQIVND (reference sequence). The CDR3 spells CASSIGTASTDTQYF. The CDR3 DNA sequence: TGTGCCAGTAGTATTGGGACAGCCAGCACAGATACGCAGTATTTT.

V and J are TRBV2 and TRBJ2-1; maybe TRBD2 (6 bases). Trimming shortened V by 7 bases and J by 10 bases, and 14 bases separated the two germline ends. Germline CDR1 SNHLY, CDR2 FYNNEI. This CDR3 has 12 amino acids. The chain's CDR3 is CASTTEGREQFF. DNA of the CDR3: TGTGCCAGCACCACGGAAGGGAGGGAGCAGTTCTTC.

The J gene is TRBJ2-1, the V gene TRBV11-2; 7 positions agree with TRBD2. J was trimmed by 0 bases and V by 7 bases; bases with no gene match: 3. The CDR3 is made up of 14 amino acids. CDR1 is SGHAT, CDR2 FQNNGV, per germline. The chain's CDR3 is CASTPGGSYNEQFF. The CDR3 DNA is TGTGCCAGCACTCCGGGAGGCTCCTACAATGAGCAGTTCTTC.